This TCR beta chain was profiled in a study of molecular identifiers for immune sequencing clone quantification. At the level of the study: Replicates split RNA from roughly 20,000 or 100,000 naive CD8 cells five ways, and the researchers sequenced four portions.

Whole-study results and caveats: Over 98% of effector molecules, but under 1% in naive cells, were held by clones with more than 20 RNA copies.

This clonotype was seen many times. Its specificity is unknown. In TCRdb, the PCR reads were re-called with MiXCR into one record per CDR3 protein. The sample shows roughly 320,000 distinct CDR3 sequences, 20% to 25% of them seen only once. Germline values: CDR1 MNHEY, CDR2 SMNVEV (reference sequence). This CDR3 is built from 15 residues. The V segment lost 1 base and the J segment 3 bases; nucleotides outside the gene matches: 4. This clonotype was sampled from a human donor in good health. Some libraries in this study had Jurkat cell RNA spiked in. The sample was naive CD8+ T cells from blood, with Jurkat cell RNA spiked in. Sample subset: FACS-sorted CD8+CD4-CCR7+CD45RA+ naive T cells. This rearrangement joins TRBV27 to TRBJ2-3; 7 bases map to TRBD2. For the CDR3, the DNA is TGTGCCAGCAGTTTATACGGGGGGTCTACAGATACGCAGTATTTT. Amino acid sequence: CASSLYGGSTDTQYF.